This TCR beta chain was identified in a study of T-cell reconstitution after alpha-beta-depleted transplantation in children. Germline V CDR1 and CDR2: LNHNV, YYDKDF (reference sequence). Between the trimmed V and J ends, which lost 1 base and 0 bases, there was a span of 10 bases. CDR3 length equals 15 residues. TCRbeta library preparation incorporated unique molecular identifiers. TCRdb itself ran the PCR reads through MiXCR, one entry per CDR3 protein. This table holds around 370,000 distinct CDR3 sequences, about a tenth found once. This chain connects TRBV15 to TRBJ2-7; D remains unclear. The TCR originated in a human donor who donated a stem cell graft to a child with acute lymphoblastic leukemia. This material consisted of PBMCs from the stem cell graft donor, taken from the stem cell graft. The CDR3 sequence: CATSRGGGGSYEQYF. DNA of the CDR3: TGTGCCACCAGCAGAGGCGGCGGCGGCTCCTACGAGCAGTACTTC.